This TCR beta chain came from a study of graft-versus-host responses after intestinal transplantation (dated by TCRdb to the early 2020s). The study in broad terms: The transplants that recipients received were multivisceral, liver-intestinal, or isolated intestinal. Every recipient was given anti-thymocyte globulin induction, then maintenance tacrolimus and steroids for approximately 3 years. After intestinal transplantation, graft-versus-host and host-versus-graft alloreactive T cell clones were followed in the graft, circulation and bone marrow using bulk TCR-beta CDR3 sequencing. Alloreactive clones were identified by sequencing pre-transplant mixed lymphocyte reaction products and comparing these products with unstimulated pre-transplant donor and recipient T cells. The cohort enrolled 24 intestinal transplant recipients including one retransplant, and a few patients lacking pretransplant specimens were excluded. Donor T cell macrochimerism was defined as a peak of at least 4% donor T cells among recipient peripheral blood mononuclear cells. Rather than being sequenced by the commercial service, samples from a few later patients were sequenced in-house on an Illumina MiSeq and processed with MiXCR. Here is what the overall study found, with its caveats: The conclusions were limited by the relatively low number and heterogeneity of the intestinal transplant patients. Patients with donor T cell macrochimerism had high GvH to HvG T cell clonal ratios in their allografts. Early after transplant, peak levels of circulating GvH clones were found to be associated with declines in HvG clones. GvH clones were detected in recipient bone marrow, and some of these GvH clones were observed earlier in ileal mucosa or blood, consistent with an intestinal mucosal origin.

Interpreted using the paper, the time point label stands for: cells obtained before transplantation from donor or recipient. In the mixed lymphocyte reactions, around 200,000 CFSE-labeled pre-transplant responders were plated with around 200,000 irradiated violet-dye-labeled stimulators and cultured for approximately 6 days. After the mixed lymphocyte reaction, proliferating CD3+CD4+CFSE-low and CD3+CD8+CFSE-low responder cells were FACS-sorted on a BD Influx sorter. By how much of the sample it makes up, this clone is medium-sized (0.01 to 0.1%). No per-base quality is available; no much larger clone lies one base away. To prepare the library, the immunoSEQ multiplex PCR assay was applied. For most patients, genomic DNA was isolated with the Qiagen DNeasy Blood and Tissue Kit and shipped frozen to Adaptive Biotechnologies for TCR sequencing. For most patients, genomic DNA was subjected to high-throughput TCR-beta CDR3 sequencing by Adaptive Biotechnologies. In the source study's methods: Adaptive's ImmunoSEQ software supplied the TCR sequencing data for 15 to 20 patients, while MiXCR and VDJtools were used to process a few other patients. To correct CD4 versus CD8 sorting errors, any sequence found in both subsets at a frequency ratio below 5:1 was removed. CDR3 nucleotide sequences shared between donor and recipient were removed because the origin of such sequences could not be assigned. Alloreactive clones required at least 2-fold expansion over unstimulated cells and minimum CFSE-low frequency of 0.002% (template counts) or 0.001% (read counts). Clones detected in sequenced pre-transplant spleen, lymph node, or MLR CFSE-low populations of the donor or recipient were defined as mappable. The cumulative frequency of alloreactive clones was calculated as a percentage of all sequences, weighted by copy number. TCRdb provides this immuneACCESS table in a form limited to in-frame rearrangements. Some clones are lacking; in checked studies, under half of them reflect an unresolved V gene, and why the rest are absent is not known. The V and J calls and the clone size are those of that table, but D and trimming were determined from the DNA. The sample table lists approximately 15,000 clones, approximately 40% of them with a count of one. Roughly 3.6% of the sample is taken by the ten largest.

V and J are truncated by 6 bases and 0 bases respectively, leaving an intervening sequence of 12 bases. The germline V gene (reference sequence) specifies MNHEY as CDR1 and SMNVEV as CDR2. Spanning cysteine to phenylalanine, the CDR3 consists of 16 amino acids. The retained sequence is limited to the CDR3, 48 bases, with the frame set at the first base. This TCR derives from a human patient who received an intestinal transplant. Recombination connected TRBV27 to TRBJ2-6, with the D gene not clear enough to name. The source was alloreactive CD8+ T cells from a mixed lymphocyte reaction culture, collected before intestinal transplant. The cell subset or site label, as the study defines it: CFSE-low proliferating T cells sorted from roughly six-day pre-transplant mixed lymphocyte reaction (GvH or HvG direction). The CDR3 in this case is CASRRVFTSGANVLTF. The nucleotides are TGTGCCAGCAGACGGGTGTTCACCTCTGGGGCCAACGTCCTGACTTTC.